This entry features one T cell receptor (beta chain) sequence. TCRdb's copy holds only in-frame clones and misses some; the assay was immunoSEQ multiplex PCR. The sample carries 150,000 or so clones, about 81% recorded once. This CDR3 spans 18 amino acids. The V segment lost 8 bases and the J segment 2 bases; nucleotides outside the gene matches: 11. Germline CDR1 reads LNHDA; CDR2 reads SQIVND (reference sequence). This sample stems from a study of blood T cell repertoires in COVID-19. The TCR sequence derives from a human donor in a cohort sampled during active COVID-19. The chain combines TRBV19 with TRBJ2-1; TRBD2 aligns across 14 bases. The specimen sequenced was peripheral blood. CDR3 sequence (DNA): TGTGCCAGTCGTACCGGGACTAGCGGGAGTTGGGCCTACAATGAGCAGTTCTTC. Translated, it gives CASRTGTSGSWAYNEQFF.